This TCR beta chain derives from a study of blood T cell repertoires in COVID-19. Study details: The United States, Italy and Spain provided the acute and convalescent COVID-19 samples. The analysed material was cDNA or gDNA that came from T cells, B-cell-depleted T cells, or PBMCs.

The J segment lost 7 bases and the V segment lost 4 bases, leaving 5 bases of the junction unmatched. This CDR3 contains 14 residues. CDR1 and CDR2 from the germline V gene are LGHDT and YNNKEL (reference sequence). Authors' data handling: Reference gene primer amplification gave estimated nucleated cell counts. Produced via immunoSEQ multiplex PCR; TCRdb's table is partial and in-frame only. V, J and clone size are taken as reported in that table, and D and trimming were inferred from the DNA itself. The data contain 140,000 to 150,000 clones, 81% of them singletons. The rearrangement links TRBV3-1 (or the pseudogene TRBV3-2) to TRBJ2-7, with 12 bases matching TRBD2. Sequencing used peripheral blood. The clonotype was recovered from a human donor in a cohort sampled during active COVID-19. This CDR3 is CASSRTSGISEQYF. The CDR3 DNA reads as TGTGCCAGCAGCCGGACTAGCGGGATCAGTGAGCAGTACTTC.